The 5 T cell receptor beta chains listed next were all sequenced from one sample in a study of blood T cell repertoires in COVID-19. The repertoire was sequenced with immunoSEQ multiplex PCR; TCRdb's copy has only in-frame clones and lacks some. Of roughly 180,000 clones in the sample, 60% to 85% were seen once. The sequenced sample was peripheral blood. These TCRs come from a man aged 60 to 75 with active or convalescent COVID-19.

Only a few counts were recorded for this clone. The chain has TRBV19 and TRBJ1-5, with 7 bases lining up with TRBD1. Unmatched junction bases numbered 2, after V lost 2 bases and J lost 1 base. Germline V gene data show CDR1 as LNHDA and CDR2 as SQIVND (reference sequence). The CDR3 runs to 15 residues. The CDR3 nucleotides read TGTGCCAGTAGTATAAAGGGACAGAGCAATCAGCCCCAGCATTTT. This gives the protein CASSIKGQSNQPQHF.

This clone was counted once. The chain carries TRBV4-1 and TRBJ2-7; no clear D. The CDR3 is 14 residues long. Between the trimmed V and J ends, which lost 3 bases and 2 bases, there was a span of 11 bases. Looked up from germline, CDR1 is MGHRA and CDR2 is YSYEKL. The CDR3 DNA reads TGCGCCAGCAGCCAGAGTCCCCTCCCCTACGAGCAGTACTTC. Its protein product is CASSQSPLPYEQYF.

This clone was counted once. V is TRBV11-2 and J is TRBJ2-2; D gene uncertain. The CDR3 is made up of 12 amino acids. V was clipped by 5 bases and J by 6 bases, with 7 bases between them. CDR1 is SGHAT and CDR2 is FQNNGV in the germline V gene. The CDR3 bases are TGTGCCAGCAGCCGTACATCCGGGGAGCTGTTTTTT. The encoded protein is CASSRTSGELFF.

This clone was detected ten times or more. In DNA form, the CDR3 reads TGTGCCAGCTCAACCGGGACTTACCCTATGAAGCAGTACTTC. It encodes CASSTGTYPMKQYF. The chain is built from TRBV7-2 and TRBJ2-7, with TRBD2 as a possible D gene (6 bases). V lost 8 bases to trimming and J lost 8 bases, with 22 bases between them. The length of the CDR3 is 14 residues. Germline-derived CDR1 and CDR2 are SGHTA and FQGNSA. Full variable domain (outside the CDR3, taken from reference TRBV7-2 and TRBJ2-7): GAGVSQSPSNKVTEKGKDVELRCDPISGHTALYWYRQSLGQGLEFLIYFQGNSAPDKSGLPSDRFSAERTGGSVSTLTIQRTQQEDSAVYLCASSTGTYPMKQYFGPGTRLTVT.

This chain links TRBV7-3 with TRBJ2-3; 14 nucleotides match TRBD2. Germline V lookup: CDR1 SGHTA, CDR2 FQGTGA. This CDR3 is built from 17 residues. The V and J ends lost 5 bases and 5 bases, in that order; junction bases with no gene match: 9. CDR3 protein: CASSEGLAGAAEDTQYF. For the CDR3, the DNA is TGTGCCAGCAGCGAGGGACTAGCGGGAGCGGCGGAAGATACGCAGTATTTT.